This T cell receptor beta chain was identified during a study of Tregs in tolerant kidney transplant recipients. Overall study findings and caveats: Tolerant patients' donor-specific Tregs expanded beyond overall Tregs, suggesting antigen-driven growth.

Mixed chimerism was transient after nonmyeloablative marrow transplants from related graft donors. Generated by immunoSEQ multiplex PCR, the TCRdb table keeps only in-frame clones and is missing some. The sample table sets out about 11,000 clones. Comments on this clone: Its matching antigen is unknown.

This sample comprised CD8+ T cells from blood (PBMCs), obtained 24 months after the transplant. This receptor was taken from a human patient who received a combined kidney and bone marrow transplant. Some T cells may originate from the graft donor.

Incomplete CDR3 DNA: TGTGCCAGCAGCTTAACGTTAGGGGGCACCGGGGAG. Its protein product is CASSLTLGGTGE. The full CDR3 reads CASSLTLGGTGELFF. The V gene is TRBV7-3, the J gene TRBJ2-2; maybe TRBD1 (6 bases). The read stops 3 residues short of the end of the CDR3; the missing end is completed from the germline J gene. The CDR3 totals 15 residues. The germline CDR1 and CDR2 sequences are SGHTA and FQGTGA. V was clipped by 0 bases and J by 4 bases, with 9 bases between them. Using reference TRBV7-3 and TRBJ2-2 for the parts outside the CDR3, the full variable domain is GAGVSQTPSNKVTEKGKYVELRCDPISGHTALYWYRQSLGQGPEFLIYFQGTGAADDSGLPNDRFFAVRPEGSVSTLKIQRTERGDSAVYLCASSLTLGGTGELFFGEGSRLTVL.